A single sample is the source of the 2 T cell receptor beta chains below, sequenced in a study of shared clonotypes between healthy human individuals. The naive CD8 subset, CD45RO-negative cells positively selected for CCR7, excluded terminally differentiated effector memory CD45RA+ cells. The assay was immunoSEQ multiplex PCR, and TCRdb's table has in-frame clones only and misses some. Of around 2,000,000 clones listed, approximately 94% are singletons. The sequenced sample was naive CD8+ T cells from PBMCs. These TCRs come from a man aged 18-30 years in good health. Some clones in this sample may be carry-over from other donors' samples.

The rearrangement links TRBV6-5 to TRBJ1-2, with D perhaps TRBD1 (5 bases). CDR1 is MNHEY, CDR2 SVGAGI, per germline. V shed 6 bases and J shed 3 bases, with 17 bases lying between them. This CDR3 has 15 residues. CDR3: CASSKAGLPHYGYTF. The DNA for the CDR3 is TGTGCCAGCAGCAAAGCGGGACTCCCCCACTATGGCTACACCTTC.

The chain combines TRBV5-4 with TRBJ1-4, with unresolved D. The germline V gene has CDR1 SGHNT and CDR2 YYREEE (reference sequence). The CDR3 spans 17 residues. Trimming cost V 1 base and J 0 bases, with 13 bases left between them. The CDR3 DNA reads as TGTGCCAGCAGCTTGATGCAGGCCGTAACAACTAATGAAAAACTGTTTTTT. It yields the protein CASSLMQAVTTNEKLFF.